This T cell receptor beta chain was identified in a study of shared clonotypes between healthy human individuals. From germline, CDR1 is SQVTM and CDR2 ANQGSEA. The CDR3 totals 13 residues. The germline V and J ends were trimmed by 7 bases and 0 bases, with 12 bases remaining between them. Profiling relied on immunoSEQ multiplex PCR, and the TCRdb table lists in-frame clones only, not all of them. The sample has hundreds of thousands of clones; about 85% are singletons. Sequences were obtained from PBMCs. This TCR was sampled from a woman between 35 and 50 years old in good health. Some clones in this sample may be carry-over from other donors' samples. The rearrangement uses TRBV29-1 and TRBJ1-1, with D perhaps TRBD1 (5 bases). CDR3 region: CSAQTAMNTEAFF. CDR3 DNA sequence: TGCAGCGCTCAGACAGCCATGAACACTGAAGCTTTCTTT.